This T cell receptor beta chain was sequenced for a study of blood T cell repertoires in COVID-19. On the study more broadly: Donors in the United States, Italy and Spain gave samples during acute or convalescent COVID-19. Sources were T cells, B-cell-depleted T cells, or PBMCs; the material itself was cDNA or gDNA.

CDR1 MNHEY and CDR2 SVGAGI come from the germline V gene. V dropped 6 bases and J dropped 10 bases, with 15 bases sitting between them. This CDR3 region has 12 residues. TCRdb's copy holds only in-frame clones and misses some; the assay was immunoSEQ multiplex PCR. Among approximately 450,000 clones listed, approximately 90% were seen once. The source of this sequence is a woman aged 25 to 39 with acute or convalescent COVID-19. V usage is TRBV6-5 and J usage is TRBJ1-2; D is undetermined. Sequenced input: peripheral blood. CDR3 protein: CASRGPGGIYTF. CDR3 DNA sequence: TGTGCCAGCAGAGGGCCGGGAGGGATCTACACCTTC.